This T cell receptor (beta chain) came from a study of T cell responses to AZD1222 COVID-19 vaccine. About this clone: Its antigen remains unidentified.

Findings and caveats of the study: Spike-specific TCR breadth and depth were elevated following two AZD1222 doses.

Assay: immunoSEQ multiplex PCR; the TCRdb copy retains only in-frame clones and omits some. The table lists more than 110,000 clones, almost 90% of them singletons, with 3% to 4.5% in the top ten. The germline V gene encodes CDR1 SQVTM and CDR2 ANQGSEA. This CDR3 is built from 13 residues. V shed 2 bases and J shed 2 bases, with 9 bases lying between them. This sequence was found in an adult in good health. The source was peripheral blood, collected on day 0 of AZD1222 vaccination. The gene calls are TRBV29-1 and TRBJ1-2; D gene unclear. CDR3 loop: CSVEWAANYGYTF. In DNA, the CDR3 is TGCAGCGTTGAATGGGCGGCAAACTATGGCTACACCTTC.